This T cell receptor (beta chain) was obtained from a study of blood T cell repertoires in COVID-19. Whole-study context: The United States, Italy and Spain provided the acute and convalescent COVID-19 samples. Nucleic acid was either cDNA or gDNA, and it came from T cells, B-cell-depleted T cells, or PBMCs.

Methods used by the authors: It was from reference gene primer amplification that nucleated cell counts were estimated. The method was immunoSEQ multiplex PCR; TCRdb's version includes in-frame clones alone and lacks a portion of them. Clone size and V and J calls were adopted from that table, with D and trimming inferred from the DNA. The table shows almost 70,000 clones, with 88% occurring only once. The sample comprised peripheral blood. The TCR was taken from a woman between 70 and 85 years old with acute or convalescent COVID-19.

CDR3 coding DNA: TGTGCCAGCAGCTTAACTAACGGAGATACGCAGTATTTT. This codes for CASSLTNGDTQYF. The rearrangement uses TRBV7-3 and TRBJ2-3; no firm D call. Trimming took off 0 bases at V and 5 bases at J, with 6 bases between the two ends. Germline values: CDR1 SGHTA, CDR2 FQGTGA. The CDR3 contains 13 residues.